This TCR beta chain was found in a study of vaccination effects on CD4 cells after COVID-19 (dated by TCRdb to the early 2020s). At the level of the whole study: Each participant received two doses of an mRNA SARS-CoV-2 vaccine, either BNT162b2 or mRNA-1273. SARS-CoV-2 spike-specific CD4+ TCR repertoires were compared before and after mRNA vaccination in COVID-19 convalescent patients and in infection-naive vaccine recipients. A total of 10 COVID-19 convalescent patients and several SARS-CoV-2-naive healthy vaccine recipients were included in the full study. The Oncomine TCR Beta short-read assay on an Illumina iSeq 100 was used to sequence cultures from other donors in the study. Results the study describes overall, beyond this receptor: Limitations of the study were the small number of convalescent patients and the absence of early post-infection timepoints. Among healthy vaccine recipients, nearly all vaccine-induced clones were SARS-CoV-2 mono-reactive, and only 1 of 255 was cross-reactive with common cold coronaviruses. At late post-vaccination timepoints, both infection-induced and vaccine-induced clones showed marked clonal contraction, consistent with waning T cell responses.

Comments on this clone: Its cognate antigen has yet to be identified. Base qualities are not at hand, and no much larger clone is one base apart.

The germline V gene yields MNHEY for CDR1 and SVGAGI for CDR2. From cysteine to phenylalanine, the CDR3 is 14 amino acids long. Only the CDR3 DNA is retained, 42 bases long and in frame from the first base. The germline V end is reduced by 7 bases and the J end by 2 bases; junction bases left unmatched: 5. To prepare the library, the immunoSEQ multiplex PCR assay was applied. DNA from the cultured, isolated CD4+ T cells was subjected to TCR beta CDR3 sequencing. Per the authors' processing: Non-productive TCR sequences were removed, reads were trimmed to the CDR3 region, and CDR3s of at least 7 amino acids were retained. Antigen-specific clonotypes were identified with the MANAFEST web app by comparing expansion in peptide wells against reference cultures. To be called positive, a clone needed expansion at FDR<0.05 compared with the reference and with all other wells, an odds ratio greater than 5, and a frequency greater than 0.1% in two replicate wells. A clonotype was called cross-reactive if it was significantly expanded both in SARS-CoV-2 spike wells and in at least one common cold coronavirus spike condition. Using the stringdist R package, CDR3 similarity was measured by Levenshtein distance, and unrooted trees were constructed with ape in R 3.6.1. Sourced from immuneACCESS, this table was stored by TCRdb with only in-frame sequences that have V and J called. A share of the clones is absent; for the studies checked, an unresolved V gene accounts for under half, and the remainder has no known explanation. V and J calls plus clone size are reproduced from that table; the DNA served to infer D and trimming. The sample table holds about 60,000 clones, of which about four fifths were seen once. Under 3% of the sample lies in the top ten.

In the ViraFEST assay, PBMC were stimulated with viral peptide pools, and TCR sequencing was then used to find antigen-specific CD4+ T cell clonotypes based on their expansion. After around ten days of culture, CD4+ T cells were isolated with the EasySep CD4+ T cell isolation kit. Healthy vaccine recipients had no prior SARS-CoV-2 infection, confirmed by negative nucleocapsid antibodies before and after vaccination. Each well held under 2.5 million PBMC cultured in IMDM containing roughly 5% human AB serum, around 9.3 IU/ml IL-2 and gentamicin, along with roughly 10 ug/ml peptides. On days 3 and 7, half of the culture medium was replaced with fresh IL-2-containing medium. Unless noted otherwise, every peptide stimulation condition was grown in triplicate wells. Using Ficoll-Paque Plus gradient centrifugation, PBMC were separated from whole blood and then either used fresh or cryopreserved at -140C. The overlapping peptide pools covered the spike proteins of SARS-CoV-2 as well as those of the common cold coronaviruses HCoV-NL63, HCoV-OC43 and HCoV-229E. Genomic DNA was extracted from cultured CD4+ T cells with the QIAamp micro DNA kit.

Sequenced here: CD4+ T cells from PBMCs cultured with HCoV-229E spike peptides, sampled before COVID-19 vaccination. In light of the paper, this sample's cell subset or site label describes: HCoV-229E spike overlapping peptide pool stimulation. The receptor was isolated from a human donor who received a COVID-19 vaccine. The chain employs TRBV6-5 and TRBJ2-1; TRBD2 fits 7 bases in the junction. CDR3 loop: CASTSLAAYNEQFF. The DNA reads TGTGCCAGCACCTCCCTAGCGGCCTACAATGAGCAGTTCTTC.